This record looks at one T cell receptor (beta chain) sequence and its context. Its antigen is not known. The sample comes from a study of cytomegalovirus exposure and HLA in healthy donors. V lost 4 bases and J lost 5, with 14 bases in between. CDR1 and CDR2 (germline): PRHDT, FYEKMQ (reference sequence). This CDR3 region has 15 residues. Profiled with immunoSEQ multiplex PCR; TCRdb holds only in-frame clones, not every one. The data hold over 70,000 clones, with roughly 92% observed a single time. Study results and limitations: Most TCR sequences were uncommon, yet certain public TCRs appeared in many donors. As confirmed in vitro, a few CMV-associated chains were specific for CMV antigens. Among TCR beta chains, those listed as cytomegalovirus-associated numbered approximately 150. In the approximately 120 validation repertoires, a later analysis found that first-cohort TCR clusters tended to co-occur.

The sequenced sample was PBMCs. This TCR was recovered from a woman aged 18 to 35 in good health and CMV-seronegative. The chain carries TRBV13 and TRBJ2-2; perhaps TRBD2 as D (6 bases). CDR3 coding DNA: TGTGCCAGCAGCTCCCTGATTAGCGGTACCGGGGAGCTGTTTTTT. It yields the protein CASSSLISGTGELFF. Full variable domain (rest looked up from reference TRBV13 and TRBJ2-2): AAGVIQSPRHLIKEKRETATLKCYPIPRHDTVYWYQQGPGQDPQFLISFYEKMQSDKGSIPDRFSAQQFSDYHSELNMSSLELGDSALYFCASSSLISGTGELFFGEGSRLTVL.